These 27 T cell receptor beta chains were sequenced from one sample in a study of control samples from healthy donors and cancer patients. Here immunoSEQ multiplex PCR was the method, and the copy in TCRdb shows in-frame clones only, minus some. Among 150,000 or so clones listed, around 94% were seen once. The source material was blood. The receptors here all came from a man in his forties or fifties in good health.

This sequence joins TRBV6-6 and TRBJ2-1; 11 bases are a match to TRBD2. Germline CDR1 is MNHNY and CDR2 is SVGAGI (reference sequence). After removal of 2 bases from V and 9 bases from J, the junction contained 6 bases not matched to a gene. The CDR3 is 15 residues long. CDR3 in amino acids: CASSYPLAGGVEQFF. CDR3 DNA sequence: TGTGCCAGCAGTTACCCGCTAGCGGGGGGAGTTGAGCAGTTCTTC.

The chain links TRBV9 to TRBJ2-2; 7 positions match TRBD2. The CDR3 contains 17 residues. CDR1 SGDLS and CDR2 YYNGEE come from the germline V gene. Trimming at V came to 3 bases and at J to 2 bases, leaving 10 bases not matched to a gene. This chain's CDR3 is CASSAARGVINTGELFF. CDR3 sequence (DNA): TGTGCCAGCAGCGCAGCCCGGGGGGTAATAAACACCGGGGAGCTGTTTTTT.

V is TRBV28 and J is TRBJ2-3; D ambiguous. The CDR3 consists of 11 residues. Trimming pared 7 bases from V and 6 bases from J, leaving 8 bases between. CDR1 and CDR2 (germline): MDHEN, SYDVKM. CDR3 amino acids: CASTSVDTQYF. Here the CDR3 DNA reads TGTGCCAGCACCTCCGTGGATACGCAGTATTTT.

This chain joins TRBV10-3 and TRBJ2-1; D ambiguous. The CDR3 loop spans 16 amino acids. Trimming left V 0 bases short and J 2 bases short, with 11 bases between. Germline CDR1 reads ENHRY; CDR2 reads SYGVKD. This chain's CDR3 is CAISESLGRPYNEQFF. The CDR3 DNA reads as TGTGCCATCAGTGAGTCCCTCGGACGACCCTACAATGAGCAGTTCTTC.

CDR3 nucleotides: TGTGCCAGCAGCCAAGCGTCAGTGGGACTCCTGAACACCGGGGAGCTGTTTTTT. This gives the protein CASSQASVGLLNTGELFF. The chain carries TRBV3-1 (or the pseudogene TRBV3-2) and TRBJ2-2, with D perhaps TRBD2 (6 bases). CDR1 and CDR2 (germline): LGHDT, YNNKEL (reference sequence). V lost 1 base to trimming and J lost 1 base, with 16 bases between them. The CDR3 is made up of 18 amino acids.

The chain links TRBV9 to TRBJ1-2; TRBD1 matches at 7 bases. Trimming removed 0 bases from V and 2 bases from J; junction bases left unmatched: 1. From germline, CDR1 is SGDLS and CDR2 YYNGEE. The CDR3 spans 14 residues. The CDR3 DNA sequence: TGTGCCAGCAGCGTAGGACAGGGAAACTATGGCTACACCTTC. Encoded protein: CASSVGQGNYGYTF.

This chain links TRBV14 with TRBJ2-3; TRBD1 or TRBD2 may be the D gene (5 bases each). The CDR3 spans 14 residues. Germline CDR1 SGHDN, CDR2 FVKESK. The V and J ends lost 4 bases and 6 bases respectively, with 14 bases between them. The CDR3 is CASSPVGGFDTQYF. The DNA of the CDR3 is TGTGCCAGCAGCCCCGTTGGGGGTTTTGATACGCAGTATTTT.

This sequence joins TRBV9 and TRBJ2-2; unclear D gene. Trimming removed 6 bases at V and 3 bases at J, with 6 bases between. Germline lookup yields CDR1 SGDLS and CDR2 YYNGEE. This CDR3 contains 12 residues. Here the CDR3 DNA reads TGTGCCAGCATTGGCGACACCGGGGAGCTGTTTTTT. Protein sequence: CASIGDTGELFF.

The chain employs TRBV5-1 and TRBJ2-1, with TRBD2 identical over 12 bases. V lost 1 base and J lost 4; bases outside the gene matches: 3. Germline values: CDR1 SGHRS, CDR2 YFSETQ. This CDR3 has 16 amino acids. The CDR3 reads CASSLTSGGPYNEQFF. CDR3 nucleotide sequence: TGCGCCAGCAGCTTGACTAGCGGGGGGCCATACAATGAGCAGTTCTTC.

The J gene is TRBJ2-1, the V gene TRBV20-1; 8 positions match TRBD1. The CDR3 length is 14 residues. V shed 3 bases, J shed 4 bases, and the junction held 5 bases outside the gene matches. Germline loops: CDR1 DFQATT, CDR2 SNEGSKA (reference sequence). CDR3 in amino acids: CSASFGQGYNEQFF. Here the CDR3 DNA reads TGCAGTGCTAGTTTCGGACAGGGTTACAATGAGCAGTTCTTC.

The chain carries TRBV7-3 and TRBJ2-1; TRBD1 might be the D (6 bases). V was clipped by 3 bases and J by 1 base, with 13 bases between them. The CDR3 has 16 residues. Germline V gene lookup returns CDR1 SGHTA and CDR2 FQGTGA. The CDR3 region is CASSFQGRTSYNEQFF. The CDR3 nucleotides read TGTGCCAGCAGCTTCCAGGGGCGAACATCCTACAATGAGCAGTTCTTC.

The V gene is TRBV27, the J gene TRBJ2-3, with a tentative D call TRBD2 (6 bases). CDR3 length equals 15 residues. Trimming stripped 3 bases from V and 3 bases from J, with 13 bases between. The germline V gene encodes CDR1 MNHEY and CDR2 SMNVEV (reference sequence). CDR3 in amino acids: CASSFDGRGTDTQYF. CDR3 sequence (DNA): TGTGCCAGCAGTTTCGACGGGAGAGGAACAGATACGCAGTATTTT.

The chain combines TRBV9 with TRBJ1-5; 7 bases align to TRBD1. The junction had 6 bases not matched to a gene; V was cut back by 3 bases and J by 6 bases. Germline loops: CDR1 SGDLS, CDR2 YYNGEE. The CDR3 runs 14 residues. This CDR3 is CASSAQGEGQPQHF. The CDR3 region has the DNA TGTGCCAGCAGCGCCCAGGGGGAAGGTCAGCCCCAGCATTTT.

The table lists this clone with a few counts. The CDR3 nucleotides are TGTGCCACCAGTGAGGGGGCAAAACGGCCCCAGCATTTT. Amino acid sequence: CATSEGAKRPQHF. The chain has TRBV24-1 and TRBJ1-5, with D perhaps TRBD1 (6 bases). This CDR3 comprises 13 residues. V was cut by 4 bases and J by 9 bases, with 12 bases left in between. The germline V gene has CDR1 KGHDR and CDR2 SFDVKD.

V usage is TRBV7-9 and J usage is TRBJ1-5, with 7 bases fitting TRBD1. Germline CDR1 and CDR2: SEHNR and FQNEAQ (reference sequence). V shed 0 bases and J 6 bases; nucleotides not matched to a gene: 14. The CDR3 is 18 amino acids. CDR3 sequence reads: CASSLAAGSGGFGQPQHF. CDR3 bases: TGTGCCAGCAGCTTAGCAGCGGGGTCAGGGGGATTTGGTCAGCCCCAGCATTTT.

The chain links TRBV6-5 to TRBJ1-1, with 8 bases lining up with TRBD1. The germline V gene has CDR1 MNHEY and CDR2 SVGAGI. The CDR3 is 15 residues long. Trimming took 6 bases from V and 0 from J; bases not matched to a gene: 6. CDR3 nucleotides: TGTGCCAGCAGATCATTGGACAGGGTGAACACTGAAGCTTTCTTT. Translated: CASRSLDRVNTEAFF.

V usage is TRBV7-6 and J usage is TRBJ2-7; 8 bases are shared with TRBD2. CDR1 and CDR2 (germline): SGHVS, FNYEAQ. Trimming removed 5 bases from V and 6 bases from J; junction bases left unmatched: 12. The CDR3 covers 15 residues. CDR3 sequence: CASSPQGLVQSEQYF. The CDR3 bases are TGTGCCAGCAGCCCCCAGGGACTAGTTCAGTCCGAGCAGTACTTC.

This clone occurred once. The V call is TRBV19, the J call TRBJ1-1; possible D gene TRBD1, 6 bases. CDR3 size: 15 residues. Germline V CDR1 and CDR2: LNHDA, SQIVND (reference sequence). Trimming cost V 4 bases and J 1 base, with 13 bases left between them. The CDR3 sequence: CASSTRTAANTEAFF. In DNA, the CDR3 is TGTGCCAGTAGTACCCGGACAGCGGCGAACACTGAAGCTTTCTTT.

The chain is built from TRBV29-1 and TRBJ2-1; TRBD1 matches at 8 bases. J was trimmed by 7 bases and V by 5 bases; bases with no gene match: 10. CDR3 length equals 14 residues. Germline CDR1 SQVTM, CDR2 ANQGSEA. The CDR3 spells CSVLKDRAGNEQFF. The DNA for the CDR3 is TGCAGCGTTCTTAAGGACAGGGCGGGGAATGAGCAGTTCTTC.

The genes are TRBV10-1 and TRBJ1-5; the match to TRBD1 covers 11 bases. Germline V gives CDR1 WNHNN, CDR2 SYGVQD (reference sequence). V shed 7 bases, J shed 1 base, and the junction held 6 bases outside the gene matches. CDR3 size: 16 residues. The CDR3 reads CASIRTGGPSNQPQHF. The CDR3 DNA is TGCGCCAGCATAAGGACAGGGGGCCCCAGCAATCAGCCCCAGCATTTT.

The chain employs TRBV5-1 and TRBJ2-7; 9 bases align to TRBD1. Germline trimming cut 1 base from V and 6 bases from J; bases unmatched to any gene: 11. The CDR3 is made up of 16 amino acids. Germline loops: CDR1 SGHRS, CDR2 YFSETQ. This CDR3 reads CASSLTGGAATTEQYF. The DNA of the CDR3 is TGCGCCAGCAGCTTGACAGGGGGCGCCGCGACTACCGAGCAGTACTTC.

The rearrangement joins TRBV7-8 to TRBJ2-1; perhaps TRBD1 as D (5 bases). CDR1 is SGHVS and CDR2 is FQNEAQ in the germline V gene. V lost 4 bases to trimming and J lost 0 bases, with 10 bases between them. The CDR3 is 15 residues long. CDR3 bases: TGTGCCAGCAGCTGGCGGACAAGCTCCTACAATGAGCAGTTCTTC. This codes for CASSWRTSSYNEQFF.

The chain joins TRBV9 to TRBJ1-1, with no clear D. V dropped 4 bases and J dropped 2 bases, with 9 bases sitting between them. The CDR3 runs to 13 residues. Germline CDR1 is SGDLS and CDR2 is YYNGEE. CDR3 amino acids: CASSTGRNTEAFF. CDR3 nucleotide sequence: TGTGCCAGCAGCACGGGGAGAAACACTGAAGCTTTCTTT.

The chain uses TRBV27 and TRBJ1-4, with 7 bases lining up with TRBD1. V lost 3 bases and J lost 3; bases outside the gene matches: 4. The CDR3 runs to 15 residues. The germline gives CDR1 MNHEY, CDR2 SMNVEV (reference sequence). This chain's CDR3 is CASSFGDRANEKLFF. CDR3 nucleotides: TGTGCCAGCAGTTTCGGGGACAGAGCTAATGAAAAACTGTTTTTT.

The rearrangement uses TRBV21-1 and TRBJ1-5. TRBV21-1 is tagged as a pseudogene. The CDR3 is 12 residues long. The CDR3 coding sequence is TGTGCCATGGGTTATAGCAATCAGCCCCAGCATTTT. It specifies CAMGYSNQPQHF.

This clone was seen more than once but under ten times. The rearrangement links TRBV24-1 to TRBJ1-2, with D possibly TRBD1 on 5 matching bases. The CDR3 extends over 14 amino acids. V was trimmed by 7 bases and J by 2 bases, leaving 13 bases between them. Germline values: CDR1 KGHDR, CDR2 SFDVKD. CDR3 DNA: TGTGCCACCAGGGAGTCTGGGGCGAACTATGGCTACACCTTC. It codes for CATRESGANYGYTF.

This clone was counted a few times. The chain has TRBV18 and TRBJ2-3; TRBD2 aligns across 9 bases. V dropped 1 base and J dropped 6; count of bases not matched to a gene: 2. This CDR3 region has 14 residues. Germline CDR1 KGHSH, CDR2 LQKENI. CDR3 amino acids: CASSPQTSGDTQYF. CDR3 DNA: TGTGCCAGCTCACCACAAACTAGCGGGGATACGCAGTATTTT.